This is a list of T cell receptor beta chains from one sample in a study of breast tumors, draining lymph nodes, adjacent tissues. TCRdb re-derived calls from the multiplex PCR reads in MiXCR, one entry per CDR3 protein. The sample consists of under 250,000 distinct CDR3 sequences, about 32% of them appearing once. The sequenced sample was axillary lymph node tissue. These TCRs come from a female donor with breast cancer. Some clones in this sample may be carry-over from other donors' samples. CDR3s leave out the opening cysteine and the closing phenylalanine or tryptophan.

v_gene: TRBV5-8
len: 14
j_gene: TRBJ2-5
CDR3aa: ASSLGLAGELETQY

v_gene: TRBV6-1
len: 11
j_gene: TRBJ1-3
CDR3aa: ASSGLDGNTIY

v_gene: TRBV7-2
len: 15
j_gene: TRBJ2-7
CDR3aa: ASSLPGQGLGSYEQY

v_gene: TRBV20-1
len: 14
j_gene: TRBJ2-3
CDR3aa: SAPVGTSGGTDTQY

v_gene: TRBV11-3
len: 15
j_gene: TRBJ2-4
CDR3aa: ASSLESGRGAKNIQY

v_gene: TRBV12-3/TRBV12-4
len: 13
j_gene: TRBJ2-2
CDR3aa: ASSLGQSNTGELF

v_gene: TRBV6-2/TRBV6-3
len: 14
j_gene: TRBJ2-1
CDR3aa: ASSYSGTISYNEQF

v_gene: TRBV20-1
len: 13
j_gene: TRBJ2-3
CDR3aa: SARSGRGSTDTQY

v_gene: TRBV28
len: 13
j_gene: TRBJ2-7
CDR3aa: ASSFAGSGSYEQY

v_gene: TRBV9
len: 15
j_gene: TRBJ2-7
CDR3aa: ASSVDSRVGLANEQY

v_gene: TRBV27
len: 12
j_gene: TRBJ1-5
CDR3aa: ASSPPGQGRAQH

v_gene: TRBV20-1
len: 11
j_gene: TRBJ2-7
CDR3aa: SANRLKGYAQY